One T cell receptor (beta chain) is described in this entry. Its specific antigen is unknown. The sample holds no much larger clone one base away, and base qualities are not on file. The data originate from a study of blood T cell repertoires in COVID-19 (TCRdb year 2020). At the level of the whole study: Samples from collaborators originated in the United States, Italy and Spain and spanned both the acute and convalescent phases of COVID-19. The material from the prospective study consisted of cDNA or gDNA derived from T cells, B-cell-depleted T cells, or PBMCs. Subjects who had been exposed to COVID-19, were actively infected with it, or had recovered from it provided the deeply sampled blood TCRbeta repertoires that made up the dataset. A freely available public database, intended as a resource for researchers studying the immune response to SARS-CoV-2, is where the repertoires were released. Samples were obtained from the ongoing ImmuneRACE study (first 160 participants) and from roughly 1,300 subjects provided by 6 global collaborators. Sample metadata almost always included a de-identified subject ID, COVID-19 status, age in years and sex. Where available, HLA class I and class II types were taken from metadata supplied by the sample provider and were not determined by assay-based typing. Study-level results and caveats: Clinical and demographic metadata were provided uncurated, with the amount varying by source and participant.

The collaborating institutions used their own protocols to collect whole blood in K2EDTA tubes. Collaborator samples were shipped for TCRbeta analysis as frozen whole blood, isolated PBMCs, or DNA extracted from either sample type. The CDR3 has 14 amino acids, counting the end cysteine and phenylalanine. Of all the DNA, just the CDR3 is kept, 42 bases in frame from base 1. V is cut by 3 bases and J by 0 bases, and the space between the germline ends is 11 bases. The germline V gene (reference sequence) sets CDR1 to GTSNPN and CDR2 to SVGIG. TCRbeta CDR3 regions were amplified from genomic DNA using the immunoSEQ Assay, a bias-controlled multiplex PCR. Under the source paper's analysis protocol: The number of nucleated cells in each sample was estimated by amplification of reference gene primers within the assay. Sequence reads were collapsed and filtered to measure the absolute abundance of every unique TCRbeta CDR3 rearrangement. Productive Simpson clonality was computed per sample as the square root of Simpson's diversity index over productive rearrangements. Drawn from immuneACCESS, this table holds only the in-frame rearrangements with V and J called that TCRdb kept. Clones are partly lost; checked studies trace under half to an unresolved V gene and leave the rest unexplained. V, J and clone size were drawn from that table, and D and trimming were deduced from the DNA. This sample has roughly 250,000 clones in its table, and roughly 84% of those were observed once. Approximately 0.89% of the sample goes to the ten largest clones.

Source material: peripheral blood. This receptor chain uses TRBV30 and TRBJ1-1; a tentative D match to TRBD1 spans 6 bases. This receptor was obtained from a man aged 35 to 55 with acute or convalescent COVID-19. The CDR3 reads CAWSTGHLNTEAFF. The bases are TGTGCCTGGAGCACGGGACATTTGAACACTGAAGCTTTCTTT.